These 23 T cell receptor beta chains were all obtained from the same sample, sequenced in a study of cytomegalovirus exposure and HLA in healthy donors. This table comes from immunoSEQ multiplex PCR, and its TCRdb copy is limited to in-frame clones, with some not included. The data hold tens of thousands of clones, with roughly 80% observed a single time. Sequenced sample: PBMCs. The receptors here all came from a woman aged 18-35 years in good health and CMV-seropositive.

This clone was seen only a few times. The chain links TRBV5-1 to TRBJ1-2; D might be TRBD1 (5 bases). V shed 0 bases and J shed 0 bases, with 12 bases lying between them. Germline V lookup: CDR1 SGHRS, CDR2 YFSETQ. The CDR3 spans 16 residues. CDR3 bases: TGCGCCAGCAGCTTGGGCAGGGAACCCTCTAACTATGGCTACACCTTC. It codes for CASSLGREPSNYGYTF. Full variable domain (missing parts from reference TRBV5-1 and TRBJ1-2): KAGVTQTPRYLIKTRGQQVTLSCSPISGHRSVSWYQQTPGQGLQFLFEYFSETQRNKGNFPGRFSGRQFSNSRSEMNVSTLELGDSALYLCASSLGREPSNYGYTFGSGTRLTVV.

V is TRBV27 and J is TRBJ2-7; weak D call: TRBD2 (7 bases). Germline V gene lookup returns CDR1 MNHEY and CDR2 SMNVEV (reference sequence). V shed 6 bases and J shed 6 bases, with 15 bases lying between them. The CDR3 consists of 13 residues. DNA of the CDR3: TGTGCCAGCAGAATTACGGGGGGCGGCGAGCAGTACTTC. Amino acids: CASRITGGGEQYF.

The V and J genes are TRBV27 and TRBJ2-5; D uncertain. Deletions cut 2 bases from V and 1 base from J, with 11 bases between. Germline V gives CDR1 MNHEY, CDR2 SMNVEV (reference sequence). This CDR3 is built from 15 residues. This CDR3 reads CASSLAVSPQETQYF. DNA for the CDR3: TGTGCCAGCAGTTTAGCCGTTAGCCCCCAAGAGACCCAGTACTTC.

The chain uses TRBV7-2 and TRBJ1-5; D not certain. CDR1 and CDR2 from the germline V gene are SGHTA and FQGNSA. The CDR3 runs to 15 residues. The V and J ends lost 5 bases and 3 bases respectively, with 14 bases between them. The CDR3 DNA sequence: TGTGCCAGCAGCCTACCTATGAGGGCCAATCAGCCCCAGCATTTT. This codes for CASSLPMRANQPQHF.

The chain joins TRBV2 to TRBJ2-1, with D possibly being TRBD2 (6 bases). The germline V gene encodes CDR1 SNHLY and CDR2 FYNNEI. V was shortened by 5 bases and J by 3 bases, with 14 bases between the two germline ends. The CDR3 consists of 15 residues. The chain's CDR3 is CASSPYAGIYNEQFF. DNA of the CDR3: TGTGCCAGCAGTCCCTATGCGGGGATCTACAATGAGCAGTTCTTC.

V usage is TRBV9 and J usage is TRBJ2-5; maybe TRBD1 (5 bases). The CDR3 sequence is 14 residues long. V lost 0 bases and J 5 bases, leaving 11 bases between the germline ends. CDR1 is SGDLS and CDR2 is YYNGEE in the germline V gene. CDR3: CASSVEAGIETQYF. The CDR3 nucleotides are TGTGCCAGCAGCGTAGAGGCAGGGATCGAGACCCAGTACTTC.

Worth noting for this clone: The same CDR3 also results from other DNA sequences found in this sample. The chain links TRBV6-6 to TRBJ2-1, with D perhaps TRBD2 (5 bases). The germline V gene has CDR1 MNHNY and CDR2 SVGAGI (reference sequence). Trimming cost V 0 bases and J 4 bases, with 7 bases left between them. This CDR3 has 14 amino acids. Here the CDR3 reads CASSYSRVYNEQFF. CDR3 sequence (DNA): TGTGCCAGCAGTTACTCGCGGGTGTACAATGAGCAGTTCTTC.

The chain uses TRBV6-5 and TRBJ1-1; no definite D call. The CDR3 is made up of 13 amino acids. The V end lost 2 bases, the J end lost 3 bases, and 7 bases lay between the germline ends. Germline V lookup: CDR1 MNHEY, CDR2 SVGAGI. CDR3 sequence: CASSYGRYTEAFF. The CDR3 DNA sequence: TGTGCCAGCAGTTACGGCAGATACACTGAAGCTTTCTTT.

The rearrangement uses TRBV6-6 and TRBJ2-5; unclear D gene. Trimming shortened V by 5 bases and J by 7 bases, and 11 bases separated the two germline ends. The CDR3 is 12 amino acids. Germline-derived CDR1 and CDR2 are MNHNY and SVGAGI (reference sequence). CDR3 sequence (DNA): TGTGCCAGCAGTCCCTCTTTTCCGACCCAGTACTTC. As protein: CASSPSFPTQYF.

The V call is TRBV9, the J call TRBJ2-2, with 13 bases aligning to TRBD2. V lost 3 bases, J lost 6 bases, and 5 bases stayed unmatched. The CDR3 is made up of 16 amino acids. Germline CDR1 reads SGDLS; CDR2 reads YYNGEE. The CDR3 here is CASSGTSGGASGELFF. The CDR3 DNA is TGTGCCAGCAGCGGTACTAGCGGGGGGGCCTCCGGGGAGCTGTTTTTT.

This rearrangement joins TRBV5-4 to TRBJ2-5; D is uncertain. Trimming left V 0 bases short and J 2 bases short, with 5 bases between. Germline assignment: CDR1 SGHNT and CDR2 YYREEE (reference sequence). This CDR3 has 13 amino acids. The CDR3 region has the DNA TGTGCCAGCAGCTTGGTCCAGCAAGAGACCCAGTACTTC. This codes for CASSLVQQETQYF.

CDR3 in amino acids: CASSEQAVYGYTF. CDR3 DNA sequence: TGTGCCAGCAGTGAACAGGCCGTCTATGGCTACACCTTC. This chain connects TRBV28 to TRBJ1-2, with D possibly TRBD1 on 5 matching bases. This CDR3 has 13 residues. Germline CDR1 reads MDHEN; CDR2 reads SYDVKM. Trimming took 5 bases from V and 4 from J, leaving 11 bases between them.

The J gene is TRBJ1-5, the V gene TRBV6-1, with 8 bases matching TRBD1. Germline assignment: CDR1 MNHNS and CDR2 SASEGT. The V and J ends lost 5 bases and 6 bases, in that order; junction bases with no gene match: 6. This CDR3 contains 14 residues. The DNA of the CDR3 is TGTGCCAGCAGTCCCCGGACAGGGCTTCAGCCCCAGCATTTT. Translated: CASSPRTGLQPQHF.

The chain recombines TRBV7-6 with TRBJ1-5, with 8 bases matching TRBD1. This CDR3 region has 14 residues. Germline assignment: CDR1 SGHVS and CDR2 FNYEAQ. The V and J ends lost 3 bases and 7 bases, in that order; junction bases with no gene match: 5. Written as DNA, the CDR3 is TGTGCCAGCAGCTTGTACAGGGGGGAACAGCCCCAGCATTTT. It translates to CASSLYRGEQPQHF.

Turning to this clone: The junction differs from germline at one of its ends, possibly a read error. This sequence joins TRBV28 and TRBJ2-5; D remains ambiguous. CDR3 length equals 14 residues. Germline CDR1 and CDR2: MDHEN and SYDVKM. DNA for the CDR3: TGTGCCAGCAGTTCCCCCAGCCTCCAAGAGGCCCAGTACTTC. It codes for CASSSPSLQEAQYF.

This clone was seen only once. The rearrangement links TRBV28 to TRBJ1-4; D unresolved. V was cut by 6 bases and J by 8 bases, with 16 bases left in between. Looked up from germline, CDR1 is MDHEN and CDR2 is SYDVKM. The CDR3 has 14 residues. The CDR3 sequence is CASSLTGTWEKLFF. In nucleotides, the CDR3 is TGTGCCAGCAGCCTGACGGGTACTTGGGAAAAACTGTTTTTT.

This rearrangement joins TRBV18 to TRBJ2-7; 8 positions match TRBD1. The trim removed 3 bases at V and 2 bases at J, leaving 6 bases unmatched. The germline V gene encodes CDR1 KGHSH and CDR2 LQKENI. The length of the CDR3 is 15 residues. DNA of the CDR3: TGTGCCAGCTCACCCGACAGGGGTAGGACCTACGAGCAGTACTTC. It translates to CASSPDRGRTYEQYF.

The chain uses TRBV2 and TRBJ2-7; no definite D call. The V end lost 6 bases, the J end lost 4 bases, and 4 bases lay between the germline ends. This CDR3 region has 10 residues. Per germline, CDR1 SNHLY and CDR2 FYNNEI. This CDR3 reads CASSSYEQYF. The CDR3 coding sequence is TGTGCCAGCAGCAGTTACGAGCAGTACTTC.

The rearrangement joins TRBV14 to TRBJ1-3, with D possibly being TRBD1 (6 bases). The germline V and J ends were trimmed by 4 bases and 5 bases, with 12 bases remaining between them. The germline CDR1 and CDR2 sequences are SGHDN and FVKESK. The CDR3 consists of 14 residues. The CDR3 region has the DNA TGTGCCAGCAGCCCCGGGACATCCCGAAACACCATATATTTT. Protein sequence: CASSPGTSRNTIYF.

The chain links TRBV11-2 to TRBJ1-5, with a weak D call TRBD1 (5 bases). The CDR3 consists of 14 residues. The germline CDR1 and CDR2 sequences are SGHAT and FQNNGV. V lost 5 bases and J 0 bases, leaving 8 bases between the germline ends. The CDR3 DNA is TGTGCCAGCAGCCCCCAGGGTAGCAATCAGCCCCAGCATTTT. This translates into CASSPQGSNQPQHF.

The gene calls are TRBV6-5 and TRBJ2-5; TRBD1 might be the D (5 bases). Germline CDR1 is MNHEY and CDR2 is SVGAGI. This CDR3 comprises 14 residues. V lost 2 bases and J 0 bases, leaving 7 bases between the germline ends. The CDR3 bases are TGTGCCAGCAGTTACCGACAGTACCAAGAGACCCAGTACTTC. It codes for CASSYRQYQETQYF.

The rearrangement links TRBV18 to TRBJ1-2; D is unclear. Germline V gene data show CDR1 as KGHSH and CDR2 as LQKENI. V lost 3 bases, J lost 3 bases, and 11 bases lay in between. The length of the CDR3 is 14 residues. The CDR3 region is CASSPTGGDYGYTF. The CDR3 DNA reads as TGTGCCAGCTCACCGACCGGAGGAGACTATGGCTACACCTTC.

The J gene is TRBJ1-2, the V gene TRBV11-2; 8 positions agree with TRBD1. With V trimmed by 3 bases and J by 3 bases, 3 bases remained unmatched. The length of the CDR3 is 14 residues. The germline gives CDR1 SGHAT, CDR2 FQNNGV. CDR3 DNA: TGTGCCAGCAGCTTCAGGGGGCGCGACTATGGCTACACCTTC. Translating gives CASSFRGRDYGYTF. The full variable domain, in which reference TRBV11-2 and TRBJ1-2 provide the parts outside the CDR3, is EAGVAQSPRYKIIEKRQSVAFWCNPISGHATLYWYQQILGQGPKLLIQFQNNGVVDDSQLPKDRFSAERLKGVDSTLKIQPAKLEDSAVYLCASSFRGRDYGYTFGSGTRLTVV.